Listed below are T cell receptor beta chains from one sample, sequenced in a study of T cell responses to AZD1222 COVID-19 vaccine. Repertoires were generated with immunoSEQ multiplex PCR, while TCRdb's copy carries only in-frame clones and drops some. The sample lists about 110,000 clones, roughly nine tenths seen once, with about 10% in the top ten. This material consisted of peripheral blood, taken on day 0 of AZD1222 vaccination. Receptors were obtained from an adult in good health. The CDR3 runs from the conserved cysteine through the conserved F or W. A D gene is named only where the DNA matches it firmly. Some rows mark clone size as missing; the rest say once, few, many or name a class of expanded clone.

clone size	V gene	J gene	D gene	CDR3 DNA	CDR3 protein
.	TRBV15	TRBJ2-1	TRBD2	TGTGCCACCAGCAGAGATCTTGGACTAGCGGGTCTCTTCTTC	CATSRDLGLAGLFF
few	TRBV27	TRBJ2-7	.	TGTGCCAACGTCCCCGAGCAGTACTTC	CANVPEQYF
.	TRBV7-9	TRBJ2-1	TRBD2	TGTGCCAGCAGAAGAGCGGGAGTGAGCTCCTACAATGAGCAGTTCTTC	CASRRAGVSSYNEQFF
.	TRBV28	TRBJ1-6	.	TGTGCCAGCAGTTTATTGGTCGGACCCAACCCCCTCCACTTT	CASSLLVGPNPLHF
.	TRBV7-6	TRBJ2-7	.	TGTGCCAGCAGCTTAAAGGGGGTCGAGCAGTACTTC	CASSLKGVEQYF
.	TRBV7-9	TRBJ1-1	TRBD1	TGTGCCAGCAGCGTGACAGGGGGGGACACTGAAGCTTTCTTT	CASSVTGGDTEAFF
.	TRBV25-1	TRBJ2-2	.	TGTGCCAGTTTAATTGACACCGGGGAGCTGTTTTTT	CASLIDTGELFF
.	TRBV14	TRBJ2-3	TRBD2	TGTGCCAGCAGCCCCCGGGGGAGTCTAGCGGGGGACGAGGATACGCAGTATTTT	CASSPRGSLAGDEDTQYF
once	TRBV10-3	TRBJ1-2	.	TGTGCCATCAGTGAAGTACAGGGCCACTATGGCTACACCTTC	CAISEVQGHYGYTF
.	TRBV24-1	TRBJ1-5	TRBD1	TGTGCCACCTTCTCGACTCCGGGACAGGGACGAAATCAGCCCCAGCATTTT	CATFSTPGQGRNQPQHF
.	TRBV7-9	TRBJ1-6	TRBD1	TGTGCCAGCAGCTCCCCCACGCAGGGGGCGGCCCTCCACTTT	CASSSPTQGAALHF
.	TRBV5-6	TRBJ2-3	TRBD2	TGTGCCAGCAGACTTGGACTAGCGGGAGGTCTCACAGATACGCAGTATTTT	CASRLGLAGGLTDTQYF
once	TRBV24-1	TRBJ1-5	.	TGTGCCACCAGTGGGTGGGATAGCAATCAGCCCCAGCATTTT	CATSGWDSNQPQHF
.	TRBV28	TRBJ1-6	.	TGTGCCACTGAACAGTACGATAATTCACCCCTCCACTTT	CATEQYDNSPLHF
once	TRBV7-3	TRBJ2-3	TRBD2	TGTGCCAGCAGCTTAACGCTTACTAGCGGGAGACCCACAGATACGCAGTATTTT	CASSLTLTSGRPTDTQYF
once	TRBV3-1/TRBV3-2	TRBJ2-2	.	TGTGCCAGCAGCCAACCAGAGTTGGGGTCCGGGGAGCTGTTTTTT	CASSQPELGSGELFF
.	TRBV9	TRBJ2-7	.	TGTGCCAGCAGCGCCGCCGGGACCCCGGCGCAGTACTTC	CASSAAGTPAQYF
.	TRBV4-2	TRBJ2-3	.	TGTGCCAGCAGCCAAGACCGGGACGTTAGGACGCAGTATTTT	CASSQDRDVRTQYF
.	TRBV7-8	TRBJ1-3	TRBD1	TGTGCCAGCAGCTCCGGACAGGGAGAAGTCGCCATATATTTT	CASSSGQGEVAIYF
.	TRBV12-5	TRBJ2-5	.	TGTGCTAGTGGTTTGGGTCTCGGACAGAAAGAGACCCAGTACTTC	CASGLGLGQKETQYF
.	TRBV5-1	TRBJ1-1	.	TGCGCCAGCAGCCCACCCCTTGGGGGGGGGAACACTGAAGCTTTCTTT	CASSPPLGGGNTEAFF
few	TRBV10-2	TRBJ1-1	.	TGCGCCAGCAGTGACCGGCAGCTGAACACTGAAGCTTTCTTT	CASSDRQLNTEAFF
.	TRBV12-3/TRBV12-4	TRBJ2-1	.	TGTGCCAGCAGTTTGACAGGGAGGGATGAGCAGTTCTTC	CASSLTGRDEQFF
few	TRBV5-1	TRBJ2-2	.	TGCGCCAGCAGCCTGAGTACACAGTTGAACACCGGGGAGCTGTTTTTT	CASSLSTQLNTGELFF
.	TRBV7-2	TRBJ2-5	TRBD2	TGTGCCAGCAGTCAACGGGGGGGCCAAGAGACCCAGTACTTC	CASSQRGGQETQYF
.	TRBV1	TRBJ1-5	.	TGCACCAGCAGCCAAGATAGCCTCCCTGACCCCAATCAGCCCCAGCATTTT	CTSSQDSLPDPNQPQHF
.	TRBV5-5	TRBJ1-2	.	TGTGCCAGCAGCCCAGAGAATAACATAGTTCGGTACACCTTC	CASSPENNIVRYTF
.	TRBV19	TRBJ2-7	TRBD1	TGTGCCAGTAGTATAGGGGGGACAGGGTCCTACGAGCAGTACTTC	CASSIGGTGSYEQYF
.	TRBV6-1	TRBJ1-3	.	TGTGCCAGCAGTGATGGACGTTTGGTCACCATATATTTT	CASSDGRLVTIYF
.	TRBV21-1	TRBJ2-6	.	TGTGCCAGCAGCAAAGTACGGCAGGGGCTCTACTCTGGGGCCAACGTCCTGACTTTC	CASSKVRQGLYSGANVLTF
.	TRBV5-1	TRBJ2-3	TRBD2	TGCGCCAGCAGCTCCCGGACTAGCGGGGTCTCAGATACGCAGTATTTT	CASSSRTSGVSDTQYF
.	TRBV5-4	TRBJ2-2	TRBD2	TGTGCCAGCAGCTGGGAACGGCCTAGCGGATACACCGGGGAGCTGTTTTTT	CASSWERPSGYTGELFF
.	TRBV30	TRBJ2-7	.	TGTGCCTGTTCATTGGGGTCCGAGCAGTACTTC	CACSLGSEQYF
.	TRBV11-2	TRBJ2-7	TRBD2	TGTGCCAGCAGCTCCCGGACTAGCCACTACGAGCAGTACTTC	CASSSRTSHYEQYF
.	TRBV14	TRBJ1-2	.	TGTGCCAGCAGCCAAGATCTAGGAGGGCGGCAGGGTGACTATGGCTACACCTTC	CASSQDLGGRQGDYGYTF